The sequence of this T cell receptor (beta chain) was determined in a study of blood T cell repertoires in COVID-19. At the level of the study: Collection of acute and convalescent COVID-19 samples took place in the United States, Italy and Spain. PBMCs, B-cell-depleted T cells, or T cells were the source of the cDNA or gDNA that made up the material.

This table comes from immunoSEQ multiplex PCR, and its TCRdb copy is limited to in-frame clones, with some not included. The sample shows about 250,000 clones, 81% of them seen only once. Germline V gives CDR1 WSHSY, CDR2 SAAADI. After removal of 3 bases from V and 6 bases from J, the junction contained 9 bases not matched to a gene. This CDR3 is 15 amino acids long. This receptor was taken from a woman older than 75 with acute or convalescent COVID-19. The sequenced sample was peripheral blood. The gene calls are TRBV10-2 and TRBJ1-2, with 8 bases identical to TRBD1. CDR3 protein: CASSDPGTGSDGYTF. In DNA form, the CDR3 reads TGCGCCAGCAGTGATCCGGGGACAGGTTCTGATGGCTACACCTTC.